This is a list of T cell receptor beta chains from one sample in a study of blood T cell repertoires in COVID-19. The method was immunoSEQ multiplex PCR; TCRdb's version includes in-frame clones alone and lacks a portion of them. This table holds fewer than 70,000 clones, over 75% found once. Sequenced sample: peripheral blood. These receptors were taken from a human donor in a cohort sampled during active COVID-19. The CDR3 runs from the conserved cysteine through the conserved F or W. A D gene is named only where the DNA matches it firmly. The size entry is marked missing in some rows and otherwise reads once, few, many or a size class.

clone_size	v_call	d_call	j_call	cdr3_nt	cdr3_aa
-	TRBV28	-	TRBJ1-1	TGTGCCAGCAGCCCCGTCCTTAGCTTGAACACTGAAGCTTTCTTT	CASSPVLSLNTEAFF
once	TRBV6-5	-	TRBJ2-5	TGTGCCAGCAGTTACTCGATGGTCCAGGGGTGGGAGACCCAGTACTTC	CASSYSMVQGWETQYF
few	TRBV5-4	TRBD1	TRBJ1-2	TGTGCCAGCAGCGTGGACAGGAATTATGGCTACACCTTC	CASSVDRNYGYTF
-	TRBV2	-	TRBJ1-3	TGTGCCAGCCTCGACTACAGGGTTTCTGGAAACACCATATATTTT	CASLDYRVSGNTIYF
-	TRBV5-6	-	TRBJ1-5	TGTGCCAGCAGCTTAGGACAGCCGAATCAGCCCCAGCATTTT	CASSLGQPNQPQHF
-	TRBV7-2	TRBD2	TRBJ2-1	TGTGCCAGCAGCTCATCGCTAGCGGGGGGAGACAATGAGCAGTTCTTC	CASSSSLAGGDNEQFF
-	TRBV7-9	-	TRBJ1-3	TGTGCCAGCAGCTTCCGCGACACCATATATTTT	CASSFRDTIYF
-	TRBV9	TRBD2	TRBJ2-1	TGTGCCAGCAGCGGAACTAGCGGGAGGTTCGGCGATGAGCAGTTCTTC	CASSGTSGRFGDEQFF
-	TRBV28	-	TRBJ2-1	TGTGCTCCACTGGGGGGTATGGTCAGCAATGAGCAGTTCTTC	CAPLGGMVSNEQFF
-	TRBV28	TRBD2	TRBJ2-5	TGTGCCAGCAGTCAGCGGGACTACCAAGAGACCCAGTACTTC	CASSQRDYQETQYF
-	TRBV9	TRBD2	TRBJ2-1	TGTGCCAGCAGCGTAGAGACTAGCGGACCTCCGGAGCAGTTCTTC	CASSVETSGPPEQFF
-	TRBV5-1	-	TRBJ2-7	TGCGCCAGCAGCGGACTGACAGGTAACTCCTACGAGCAGTACTTC	CASSGLTGNSYEQYF
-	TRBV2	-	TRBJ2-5	TGTGCCAGCAGTGAAGAGGCAGGGGTTAGGGAGACCCAGTACTTC	CASSEEAGVRETQYF
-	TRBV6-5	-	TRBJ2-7	TGTGCCAGCAGACCCGAGGGCCCTTCCTACGAGCAGTACTTC	CASRPEGPSYEQYF
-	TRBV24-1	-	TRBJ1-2	TGTGCCACCAGTGATGGAGGTGGCAGCTATGGCTACACCTTC	CATSDGGGSYGYTF
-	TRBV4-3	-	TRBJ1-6	TGCGCCAGCAGCCAAACAAATTCACCCCTCCACTTT	CASSQTNSPLHF
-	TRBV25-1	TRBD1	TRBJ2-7	TGTGCCAGCAGTGCAAGACAGGGGATGCGGGAGCAGTACTTC	CASSARQGMREQYF
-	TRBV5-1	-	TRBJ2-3	TGCGCCAGCAGCTTGGCGGCAGGGCGCAGCACAGATACGCAGTATTTT	CASSLAAGRSTDTQYF
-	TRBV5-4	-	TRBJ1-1	TGTGCCAGCAGCCTCCAAGACAGCTTCAATTGGATGAACACTGAAGCTTTCTTT	CASSLQDSFNWMNTEAFF
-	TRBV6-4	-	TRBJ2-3	TGTGCCAGCAGTGTAGACAGGTGGTCAGATACGCAGTATTTT	CASSVDRWSDTQYF
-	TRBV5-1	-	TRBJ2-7	TGCGCCAGCAGCTTGGGGCAGGTCTACGAGCAGTACTTC	CASSLGQVYEQYF
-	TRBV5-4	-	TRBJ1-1	TGTGCCAGCAGCTTGGCCAGGGCGAACACTGAAGCTTTCTTT	CASSLARANTEAFF
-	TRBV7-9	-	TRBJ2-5	TGTGCCAGCAGCTTAGCTGGGCAATTCGGAGAGACCCAGTACTTC	CASSLAGQFGETQYF
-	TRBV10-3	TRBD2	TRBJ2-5	TGTGCCATCAGTGACTTCACTAGCGGGGGGGTGGAGACCCAGTACTTC	CAISDFTSGGVETQYF
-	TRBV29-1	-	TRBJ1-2	TGCAGCGTTGAGGGACTGAGGAGAAACTATGGCTACACCTTC	CSVEGLRRNYGYTF
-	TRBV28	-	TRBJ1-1	TGTGCCAGCAGCCGGAGTACTGAAGCTTTCTTT	CASSRSTEAFF
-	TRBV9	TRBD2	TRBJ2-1	TGTGCCAGCAGCGTAGAGGGCGGGGGAGCCTACAATGAGCAGTTCTTC	CASSVEGGGAYNEQFF
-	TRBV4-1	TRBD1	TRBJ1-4	TGCGCCAGCAGCCACGGGAGGGGGCTGGCTAATGAAAAACTGTTTTTT	CASSHGRGLANEKLFF
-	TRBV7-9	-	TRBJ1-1	TGTGCCAGCAGCTTATCGGGGGGAAACACTGAAGCTTTCTTT	CASSLSGGNTEAFF
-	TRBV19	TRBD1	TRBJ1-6	TGTGCCAGTAGTATTCCCCGCGGACAGGGGCATTCACCCCTCCACTTT	CASSIPRGQGHSPLHF
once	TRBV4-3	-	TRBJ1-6	TGCGCCAGCAGCCAAGATTGGGGGAGGTATAATTCACCCCTCCACTTT	CASSQDWGRYNSPLHF
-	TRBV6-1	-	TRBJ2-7	TGTGCCAGCAGTGAAGACGTGACAGTTCGCTACGAGCAGTACTTC	CASSEDVTVRYEQYF
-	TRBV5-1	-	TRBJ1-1	TGCGCCAGCAGCCCGACAGGGAACACTGAAGCTTTCTTT	CASSPTGNTEAFF
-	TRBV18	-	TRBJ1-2	TGTGCCAGCTCACCGGGTAGGGACTCTAACTATGGCTACACCTTC	CASSPGRDSNYGYTF
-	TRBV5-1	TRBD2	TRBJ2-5	TGCGCCAGCAGCCTGGGACTAGCGGGGCAAGAGACCCAGTACTTC	CASSLGLAGQETQYF
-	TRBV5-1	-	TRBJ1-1	TGCGCCAGCAGCTTTTGGGGGGGTGAGGCTTTCTTT	CASSFWGGEAFF
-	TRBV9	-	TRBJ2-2	TGTGCCAGCAGCGGCCCAGGCCTGGGGCTGTTTTTT	CASSGPGLGLFF
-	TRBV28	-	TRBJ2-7	TGTGCCAGCACGCAGGTCGGATACGAGCAGTACTTC	CASTQVGYEQYF
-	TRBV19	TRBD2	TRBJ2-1	TGTGCCAGTAGTCCTTGGGGTAGCGGGCGACCCGGGGGGGATGAGCAGTTCTTC	CASSPWGSGRPGGDEQFF
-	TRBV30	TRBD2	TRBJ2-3	TGTGCCTGGAGCCGGGGGGGCTTATCGGATACGCAGTATTTT	CAWSRGGLSDTQYF
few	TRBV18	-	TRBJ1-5	TGTGCCAGCTCACCGGGACAAAGAGGCAATCAGCCCCAGCATTTT	CASSPGQRGNQPQHF
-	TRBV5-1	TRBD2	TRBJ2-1	TGCGCCAGCGGCGCGGGGGGACTAGCGGGAGCCAATGAGCAGTTCTTC	CASGAGGLAGANEQFF
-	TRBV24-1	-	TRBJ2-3	TGTGCCACCAGTGATCGGCGGGACAGATCCACAGATACGCAGTATTTT	CATSDRRDRSTDTQYF
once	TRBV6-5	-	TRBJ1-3	TGTGCCAGTAGCCTGGAGGCCTTCGCTGGAAACACCATATATTTT	CASSLEAFAGNTIYF
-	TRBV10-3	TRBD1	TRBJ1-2	TGTGCCATCAGCCAACAGGGGGGAGGCTATGGCTACACCTTC	CAISQQGGGYGYTF
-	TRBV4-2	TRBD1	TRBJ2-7	TGTGCCAGCAGCCAAGAGAGGACAGGGGGCCACGAGCAGTACTTC	CASSQERTGGHEQYF
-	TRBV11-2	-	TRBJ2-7	TGTGCCAGCAGCTTAGGCCCACATGGGCAGTACTTC	CASSLGPHGQYF
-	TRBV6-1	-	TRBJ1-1	TGTGCCAGCAGTGAACGGGCAGGGCTAACTGAAGCTTTCTTT	CASSERAGLTEAFF
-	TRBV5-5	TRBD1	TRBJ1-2	TGTGCCAGCAGCACACAGGGGGAACATGGCTACACCTTC	CASSTQGEHGYTF
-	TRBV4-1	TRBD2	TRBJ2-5	TGCGCCAGCAGCCTTAGCGGGGGGGCCGTAGAGACCCAGTACTTC	CASSLSGGAVETQYF
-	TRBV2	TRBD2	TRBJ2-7	TGTGCCAGCAATTCTCGGGGGGTACTTTACGAGCAGTACTTC	CASNSRGVLYEQYF